A single sample is the source of the 6 T cell receptor beta chains below, sequenced in a study of shared clonotypes between healthy human individuals. Profiling relied on immunoSEQ multiplex PCR, and the TCRdb table lists in-frame clones only, not all of them. Found here are some 2,100,000 clones, 90% to 97% of them singletons; the top ten hold 0.1% to 0.15%. Sequencing used naive CD4+ T cells sorted from blood. Specified subset: CD45RA+ positively selected. These receptors were taken from a man younger than 30 in good health.

The chain recombines TRBV5-3 with TRBJ1-2; 9 bases map to TRBD1. TRBV5-3 is labeled an ORF, and its function is uncertain. The CDR3 length is 13 residues. With V trimmed by 5 bases and J by 6 bases, 5 bases remained unmatched. The CDR3 spells CARSLGTGNGYTF. The DNA of the CDR3 is TGTGCCAGAAGTTTAGGGACAGGGAATGGCTACACCTTC.

V usage is TRBV7-9 and J usage is TRBJ2-6; possibly TRBD1 or TRBD2 for D (5 bases each). Deletions cut 8 bases from V and 1 base from J, with 18 bases between. Germline assignment: CDR1 SEHNR and CDR2 FQNEAQ (reference sequence). The length of the CDR3 is 17 residues. The CDR3 region is CASQSPGALSGANVLTF. Here the CDR3 DNA reads TGTGCCAGCCAAAGCCCCGGGGCGCTTTCTGGGGCCAACGTCCTGACTTTC.

This chain uses TRBV6-5 with TRBJ2-7; TRBD2 aligns across 11 bases. This CDR3 spans 15 amino acids. Trimming removed 7 bases from V and 0 bases from J; junction bases left unmatched: 5. Germline V gene lookup returns CDR1 MNHEY and CDR2 SVGAGI. CDR3 DNA: TGTGCCAGCAACCCTAGCGGGGGGAGCTCCTACGAGCAGTACTTC. Amino acids: CASNPSGGSSYEQYF.

This rearrangement joins TRBV19 to TRBJ1-1; D is ambiguous. The CDR3 is made up of 11 amino acids. Trimming pared 6 bases from V and 0 bases from J, leaving 2 bases between. CDR1 and CDR2 from the germline V gene are LNHDA and SQIVND (reference sequence). The CDR3 sequence is CASSVNTEAFF. CDR3 sequence (DNA): TGTGCCAGTAGCGTGAACACTGAAGCTTTCTTT. The full variable domain, rest sourced from reference TRBV19 and TRBJ1-1, is DGGITQSPKYLFRKEGQNVTLSCEQNLNHDAMYWYRQDPGQGLRLIYYSQIVNDFQKGDIAEGYSVSREKKESFPLTVTSAQKNPTAFYLCASSVNTEAFFGQGTRLTVV.

The chain is built from TRBV7-2 and TRBJ2-7, with TRBD1 matching over 9 bases. This CDR3 comprises 15 residues. Trimming at V came to 1 base and at J to 0 bases, leaving 1 base not matched to a gene. Germline V gene lookup returns CDR1 SGHTA and CDR2 FQGNSA. The DNA of the CDR3 is TGTGCCAGCAGCTTAGGGGACAGGGACTCCTACGAGCAGTACTTC. Protein sequence: CASSLGDRDSYEQYF.

This rearrangement joins TRBV5-1 to TRBJ2-2; TRBD1 matches at 9 bases. Germline trimming cut 4 bases from V and 7 bases from J; bases unmatched to any gene: 8. CDR1 SGHRS and CDR2 YFSETQ come from the germline V gene. This CDR3 is 15 amino acids long. CDR3 region: CASSQRTGEFGELFF. The CDR3 DNA reads TGCGCCAGCAGCCAACGGACAGGGGAGTTCGGGGAGCTGTTTTTT.